Listed below are T cell receptor beta chains from one sample, sequenced in a study of T cell responses to AZD1222 COVID-19 vaccine. Measured with immunoSEQ multiplex PCR; TCRdb has only the in-frame clones, and not every one. The sample holds under 150,000 clones; nearly 90% are singletons and the top ten take 4.5% to 7%. The specimen comprised peripheral blood, sampled 28 days after the second AZD1222 dose. Receptors were obtained from an adult who received the AZD1222 COVID-19 vaccine. The CDR3 runs from the conserved cysteine through the conserved F or W. A D gene is named only where the DNA matches it firmly. Some rows have no size entry. The others give once, few or many, or a class for an expanded clone.

v_gene: TRBV11-3; d_gene: TRBD1; j_gene: TRBJ1-1; abundance: -; CDR3aa: CASSLGWIRGRTEAFF; CDR3nt: TGTGCCAGCAGCTTAGGGTGGATCAGGGGGCGGACTGAAGCTTTCTTT
v_gene: TRBV6-2/TRBV6-3; d_gene: -; j_gene: TRBJ2-7; abundance: -; CDR3aa: CASSYGFVNEQYF; CDR3nt: TGTGCCAGCAGTTACGGGTTTGTGAACGAGCAGTACTTC
v_gene: TRBV7-8; d_gene: -; j_gene: TRBJ1-3; abundance: -; CDR3aa: CASSPHLPARAGNTIYF; CDR3nt: TGTGCCAGCAGCCCCCACTTGCCGGCCAGAGCTGGAAACACCATATATTTT
v_gene: TRBV10-2; d_gene: -; j_gene: TRBJ2-3; abundance: once; CDR3aa: CASSDLVGTDTQYF; CDR3nt: TGCGCCAGCAGTGATTTAGTAGGCACAGATACGCAGTATTTT
v_gene: TRBV19; d_gene: -; j_gene: TRBJ1-5; abundance: -; CDR3aa: CASSIAGVYSNQPQHF; CDR3nt: TGTGCCAGTAGTATAGCGGGAGTCTATAGCAATCAGCCCCAGCATTTT
v_gene: TRBV19; d_gene: -; j_gene: TRBJ1-6; abundance: -; CDR3aa: CASSIYRENSPLHF; CDR3nt: TGTGCCAGTAGTATCTACAGGGAAAATTCACCCCTCCACTTT
v_gene: TRBV4-2; d_gene: TRBD2; j_gene: TRBJ2-1; abundance: -; CDR3aa: CASSARLAGSYNEQFF; CDR3nt: TGTGCCAGCAGCGCCCGACTAGCGGGCTCCTACAATGAGCAGTTCTTC
v_gene: TRBV18; d_gene: -; j_gene: TRBJ1-1; abundance: -; CDR3aa: CASSPPTEATEAFF; CDR3nt: TGTGCCAGCTCACCACCAACGGAAGCCACTGAAGCTTTCTTT
v_gene: TRBV24-1; d_gene: -; j_gene: TRBJ1-6; abundance: -; CDR3aa: CATSDLRRGGASPLHF; CDR3nt: TGTGCCACCAGTGATTTGCGGCGTGGGGGGGCCTCACCCCTCCACTTT
v_gene: TRBV9; d_gene: -; j_gene: TRBJ1-1; abundance: once; CDR3aa: CASSDGQLSEAFF; CDR3nt: TGTGCCAGCAGCGATGGACAGCTTTCGGAAGCTTTCTTT
v_gene: TRBV19; d_gene: -; j_gene: TRBJ2-7; abundance: -; CDR3aa: CASGKQYF; CDR3nt: TGTGCCAGTGGAAAGCAGTACTTC
v_gene: TRBV11-3; d_gene: -; j_gene: TRBJ2-7; abundance: -; CDR3aa: CASSGGTTYEQYF; CDR3nt: TGTGCCAGCAGTGGAGGGACAACCTACGAGCAGTACTTC
v_gene: TRBV6-5; d_gene: TRBD1; j_gene: TRBJ2-3; abundance: -; CDR3aa: CASMRQGTDTQYF; CDR3nt: TGTGCCAGCATGAGACAGGGAACAGATACGCAGTATTTT
v_gene: TRBV6-5; d_gene: -; j_gene: TRBJ1-6; abundance: -; CDR3aa: CASSYSGLSSLHF; CDR3nt: TGTGCCAGCAGTTACTCGGGGTTAAGCTCCCTCCACTTT
v_gene: TRBV27; d_gene: -; j_gene: TRBJ1-2; abundance: -; CDR3aa: CASSSRALGNYGYTF; CDR3nt: TGTGCCAGCAGCTCGAGGGCACTGGGTAACTATGGCTACACCTTC
v_gene: TRBV2; d_gene: TRBD2; j_gene: TRBJ2-1; abundance: -; CDR3aa: CASRVGLAGGSYNEQFF; CDR3nt: TGTGCCAGCAGAGTGGGGTTAGCGGGAGGTTCCTACAATGAGCAGTTCTTC
v_gene: TRBV7-3; d_gene: TRBD2; j_gene: TRBJ2-1; abundance: once; CDR3aa: CASSPSSGGFYNEQFF; CDR3nt: TGTGCCAGCAGCCCCTCCAGCGGGGGGTTCTACAATGAGCAGTTCTTC
v_gene: TRBV24-1; d_gene: -; j_gene: TRBJ2-3; abundance: -; CDR3aa: CATSAAGDTDTQYF; CDR3nt: TGTGCCACCAGTGCTGCAGGGGACACAGATACGCAGTATTTT
v_gene: TRBV4-3; d_gene: TRBD1; j_gene: TRBJ2-3; abundance: -; CDR3aa: CASSQGRGQGSTDTQYF; CDR3nt: TGCGCCAGCAGCCAAGGACGGGGACAGGGGAGCACAGATACGCAGTATTTT
v_gene: TRBV30; d_gene: TRBD2; j_gene: TRBJ2-3; abundance: -; CDR3aa: CAWSGGLAGTDTQYF; CDR3nt: TGTGCCTGGAGCGGGGGACTAGCGGGCACAGATACGCAGTATTTT
v_gene: TRBV5-1; d_gene: TRBD1; j_gene: TRBJ2-1; abundance: -; CDR3aa: CASSTGQGAIGNEQFF; CDR3nt: TGCGCCAGCAGCACCGGACAGGGGGCAATTGGCAATGAGCAGTTCTTC
v_gene: TRBV6-6; d_gene: TRBD1; j_gene: TRBJ1-6; abundance: -; CDR3aa: CASRRPRTGAPSPLHF; CDR3nt: TGTGCCAGCAGAAGGCCCAGGACAGGGGCTCCTTCACCCCTCCACTTT
v_gene: TRBV4-2; d_gene: TRBD1; j_gene: TRBJ1-2; abundance: once; CDR3aa: CASSQGQGDGYTF; CDR3nt: TGTGCCAGCAGCCAAGGACAGGGAGACGGCTACACCTTC
v_gene: TRBV4-1; d_gene: TRBD1; j_gene: TRBJ1-2; abundance: -; CDR3aa: CASSHQDQGTANYGYTF; CDR3nt: TGCGCCAGCAGCCACCAGGACCAGGGGACAGCTAACTATGGCTACACCTTC
v_gene: TRBV7-9; d_gene: -; j_gene: TRBJ1-1; abundance: -; CDR3aa: CASSLVRGRYTEAFF; CDR3nt: TGTGCCAGCAGCTTAGTTCGTGGTCGGTACACTGAAGCTTTCTTT
v_gene: TRBV30; d_gene: -; j_gene: TRBJ2-1; abundance: once; CDR3aa: CAWRQIQGLSNEQFF; CDR3nt: TGTGCCTGGAGACAAATTCAGGGGCTTTCCAATGAGCAGTTCTTC
v_gene: TRBV6-6; d_gene: -; j_gene: TRBJ2-5; abundance: -; CDR3aa: CASTLGASANQETQYF; CDR3nt: TGTGCCAGCACCCTGGGGGCTAGCGCTAACCAAGAGACCCAGTACTTC
v_gene: TRBV6-5; d_gene: TRBD1; j_gene: TRBJ1-6; abundance: once; CDR3aa: CASRQGVGSPLHF; CDR3nt: TGTGCCAGCAGACAGGGGGTAGGTTCACCCCTCCACTTT
v_gene: TRBV2; d_gene: TRBD1; j_gene: TRBJ1-1; abundance: -; CDR3aa: CASSYQGGETEAFF; CDR3nt: TGTGCCAGCAGTTATCAGGGGGGAGAGACTGAAGCTTTCTTT
v_gene: TRBV7-9; d_gene: -; j_gene: TRBJ1-3; abundance: -; CDR3aa: CASSFGGGGNTIYF; CDR3nt: TGTGCCAGCAGCTTTGGTGGGGGAGGAAACACCATATATTTT
v_gene: TRBV7-2; d_gene: -; j_gene: TRBJ2-7; abundance: -; CDR3aa: CASSFRVGDEQYF; CDR3nt: TGTGCCAGCAGCTTCAGGGTGGGAGACGAGCAGTACTTC
v_gene: TRBV2; d_gene: TRBD1; j_gene: TRBJ1-2; abundance: -; CDR3aa: CASSGQGWSGYTF; CDR3nt: TGTGCCAGCAGTGGACAGGGCTGGAGTGGCTACACCTTC
v_gene: TRBV30; d_gene: -; j_gene: TRBJ1-1; abundance: -; CDR3aa: CARRRQMNTEAFF; CDR3nt: TGTGCCCGTAGGAGACAGATGAACACTGAAGCTTTCTTT
v_gene: TRBV9; d_gene: -; j_gene: TRBJ2-7; abundance: -; CDR3aa: CASSVAADSIYEQYF; CDR3nt: TGTGCCAGCAGCGTAGCCGCAGACTCCATCTACGAGCAGTACTTC
v_gene: TRBV5-1; d_gene: -; j_gene: TRBJ1-1; abundance: -; CDR3aa: CASSLDPGENTEAFF; CDR3nt: TGCGCCAGCAGCTTGGATCCTGGCGAGAACACTGAAGCTTTCTTT
v_gene: TRBV19; d_gene: -; j_gene: TRBJ2-1; abundance: -; CDR3aa: CASGPNEQFF; CDR3nt: TGTGCCAGTGGCCCCAATGAGCAGTTCTTC
v_gene: TRBV19; d_gene: TRBD1; j_gene: TRBJ2-2; abundance: -; CDR3aa: CASSIAPGQGVGELFF; CDR3nt: TGTGCCAGTAGTATTGCTCCGGGACAGGGTGTCGGGGAGCTGTTTTTT
v_gene: TRBV5-1; d_gene: -; j_gene: TRBJ1-3; abundance: -; CDR3aa: CASSLYSFSSGNTIYF; CDR3nt: TGCGCCAGCAGCTTGTACTCTTTTAGCTCTGGAAACACCATATATTTT
v_gene: TRBV6-1; d_gene: -; j_gene: TRBJ2-1; abundance: -; CDR3aa: CASSEAGWAGDEQFF; CDR3nt: TGTGCCAGCAGTGAAGCAGGCTGGGCGGGCGATGAGCAGTTCTTC
v_gene: TRBV28; d_gene: TRBD2; j_gene: TRBJ2-5; abundance: -; CDR3aa: CASSLGGSGETQYF; CDR3nt: TGTGCCAGCAGTTTAGGCGGGAGCGGGGAGACCCAGTACTTC
v_gene: TRBV10-1; d_gene: -; j_gene: TRBJ1-1; abundance: few; CDR3aa: CASSDGSNTEAFF; CDR3nt: TGCGCCAGCAGTGATGGGTCGAACACTGAAGCTTTCTTT
v_gene: TRBV27; d_gene: TRBD1; j_gene: TRBJ1-5; abundance: -; CDR3aa: CASSRGRGLGQPQHF; CDR3nt: TGTGCCAGCAGTCGGGGAAGGGGGCTGGGTCAGCCCCAGCATTTT
v_gene: TRBV6-6; d_gene: -; j_gene: TRBJ2-2; abundance: -; CDR3aa: CASSYTSGELFF; CDR3nt: TGTGCCAGCAGTTATACTAGCGGGGAGCTGTTTTTT
v_gene: TRBV6-5; d_gene: TRBD1; j_gene: TRBJ1-5; abundance: -; CDR3aa: CASSYGTGSGQPQHF; CDR3nt: TGTGCCAGCAGTTACGGGACAGGGTCCGGCCAGCCCCAGCATTTT
v_gene: TRBV4-3; d_gene: TRBD1; j_gene: TRBJ2-1; abundance: -; CDR3aa: CASSQFPGTGSNEQFF; CDR3nt: TGCGCCAGCAGCCAATTTCCCGGGACAGGGAGCAATGAGCAGTTCTTC